These 29 T cell receptor beta chains came from one sample sequenced in a study of blood T cells in healthy people across ages. With a J-beta primer mix and a sample-barcoded 5' primer, a second PCR ran about 7 to 12 cycles. TCRdb reanalysed the 5' RACE reads using MiXCR and keeps one entry per CDR3 protein. This table holds 650,000 to 1,000,000 distinct CDR3 sequences, 35% to 60% found once. The sample comprised blood. All receptors derive from a man older than 75 in good health.

The CDR3 loop is CASSHYRDSLPEQYF. The CDR3 coding sequence is TGTGCCAGCTCACATTACCGGGACAGTCTCCCCGAGCAGTACTTC. V usage is TRBV18 and J usage is TRBJ2-7; 7 nucleotides agree with TRBD1. With V trimmed by 4 bases and J by 6 bases, 12 bases remained unmatched. The CDR3 covers 15 residues. Germline values: CDR1 KGHSH, CDR2 LQKENI.

At least ten counts were recorded for this clonotype. This chain joins TRBV29-1 and TRBJ1-2; D is unclear. This CDR3 is built from 12 residues. Trimming stripped 1 base from V and 0 bases from J, with 3 bases between. Germline-derived CDR1 and CDR2 are SQVTM and ANQGSEA. CDR3 sequence (DNA): TGCAGCGTTGAAGCTGCTAACTATGGCTACACCTTC. It is translated as CSVEAANYGYTF.

This clonotype was counted between two and nine times. The chain uses TRBV5-1 and TRBJ2-3; perhaps TRBD2 as D (6 bases). Germline CDR1 and CDR2: SGHRS and YFSETQ. Between the trimmed V and J ends, which lost 1 base and 0 bases, there was a span of 12 bases. This CDR3 contains 16 residues. The CDR3 protein is CASSLYTGVSTDTQYF. CDR3 nucleotides: TGCGCCAGCAGCTTGTATACGGGAGTCAGCACAGATACGCAGTATTTT.

This clonotype was seen once. The chain links TRBV4-1 to TRBJ2-4; D is perhaps TRBD2 (6 bases). There are 18 residues in the CDR3. Per the germline V gene, CDR1 is MGHRA and CDR2 is YSYEKL. V lost 1 base to trimming and J lost 0 bases, with 16 bases between them. Here the CDR3 DNA reads TGCGCCAGCAGCCAAGTTTTCGGGGGTACCATAGCCAAAAACATTCAGTACTTC. This encodes CASSQVFGGTIAKNIQYF.

CDR3 residues: CSVGPERTQYF. CDR3 nucleotides: TGCAGCGTTGGGCCGGAGCGGACCCAGTACTTC. This rearrangement joins TRBV29-1 to TRBJ2-5; D is unresolved. The CDR3 covers 11 residues. The germline V and J ends were trimmed by 4 bases and 7 bases, with 10 bases remaining between them. Germline V gene data show CDR1 as SQVTM and CDR2 as ANQGSEA.

In its sample, this clonotype was seen a few times. The V call is TRBV12-3 or TRBV12-4, the J call TRBJ1-2; TRBD1 is a possible D gene (5 bases). The CDR3 contains 11 residues. Between the trimmed V and J ends, which lost 6 bases and 6 bases, there was a span of 8 bases. The CDR3 sequence: CASRTADGYTF. CDR3 nucleotides: TGTGCCAGCAGGACAGCCGATGGCTACACCTTC.

This chain links TRBV4-3 with TRBJ2-5; 10 nucleotides line up with TRBD1. With 3 bases clipped from V and 11 bases from J, the junction kept 18 bases outside the gene matches. The CDR3 sequence is 17 residues long. Per the germline V gene, CDR1 is LGHNA and CDR2 is YSLEER. The CDR3 loop reads CASSQRTGGLTINEQYF. The CDR3 coding sequence is TGCGCCAGCAGCCAGAGGACAGGGGGTTTAACTATCAATGAGCAGTACTTC.

The V and J genes are TRBV5-1 and TRBJ1-1; D not resolved. Trimming stripped 3 bases from V and 2 bases from J, with 11 bases between. This CDR3 has 14 residues. Germline V gene sequence: CDR1 SGHRS, CDR2 YFSETQ. The CDR3 loop reads CASSSGHRNTEAFF. The CDR3 region has the DNA TGCGCCAGCAGCTCGGGTCACAGAAACACTGAAGCTTTCTTT.

This rearrangement joins TRBV20-1 to TRBJ2-3, with D possibly matching TRBD2 (6 bases). The length of the CDR3 is 14 residues. V was trimmed by 8 bases and J by 4 bases, leaving 19 bases between them. Per the germline V gene, CDR1 is DFQATT and CDR2 is SNEGSKA (reference sequence). The DNA of the CDR3 is TGCAGTACTAATAGACGGGAGTCTTCAGATACGCAGTATTTT. This translates into CSTNRRESSDTQYF.

This CDR3 reads CSAYPFLASGVQGEQYF. For the CDR3, the DNA is TGCAGTGCTTATCCTTTTTTGGCTAGCGGGGTCCAGGGGGAGCAGTACTTC. V is TRBV20-1 and J is TRBJ2-5; 9 bases are shared with TRBD2. The germline V gene encodes CDR1 DFQATT and CDR2 SNEGSKA (reference sequence). J gave up 11 bases and V 5 bases, and 24 bases lay outside the gene matches. The CDR3 loop spans 17 amino acids.

This clonotype was recorded a few times. The chain recombines TRBV14 with TRBJ1-1; D is unclear. V gave up 5 bases and J gave up 2 bases, with 15 bases separating them. Germline loops: CDR1 SGHDN, CDR2 FVKESK. The CDR3 sequence is 15 residues long. CDR3 protein: CASSEAGFLNTEAFF. DNA for the CDR3: TGTGCCAGCAGCGAAGCGGGCTTCTTAAACACTGAAGCTTTCTTT.

This sequence joins TRBV12-3 or TRBV12-4 and TRBJ2-7, with 10 positions matching TRBD2. CDR3 length equals 12 residues. The V and J ends lost 8 bases and 3 bases, in that order; junction bases with no gene match: 1. The CDR3 spells CASGLAVYEQYF. Here the CDR3 DNA reads TGTGCCAGCGGACTAGCGGTCTACGAGCAGTACTTC.

This clonotype is a singleton in its sample. The chain employs TRBV21-1 and TRBJ1-1; TRBD1 was called by the table and not checked on the DNA. TRBV21-1 is an annotated pseudogene. CDR3 length: 16 amino acids. DNA for the CDR3: TGTGCCAGCAGCAAAGGGAAACAGGGTAGGGGCACTGAAGCTTTCTTT. Translating it yields CASSKGKQGRGTEAFF.

The chain employs TRBV27 and TRBJ1-2, with a possible D match to TRBD1 (5 bases). V shed 4 bases and J shed 8 bases, with 23 bases lying between them. This CDR3 contains 16 residues. Germline CDR1 and CDR2: MNHEY and SMNVEV (reference sequence). The CDR3 DNA reads as TGTGCCAGCAGTTCCGACCCCCGACAGATAACTAGGGGCTACACCTTC. This codes for CASSSDPRQITRGYTF.

This clonotype was recorded a few times. The chain couples TRBV25-1 to TRBJ1-2, with D possibly matching TRBD1 (5 bases). Germline V gene data show CDR1 as MGHDK and CDR2 as SYGVNS. The CDR3 has 14 amino acids. The V end lost 8 bases, the J end lost 8 bases, and 21 bases lay between the germline ends. CDR3 loop: CASSGPSRQIGYTF. The CDR3 bases are TGTGCCAGCTCGGGGCCCTCCCGGCAGATCGGCTACACCTTC.

The chain carries TRBV7-2 and TRBJ2-7, with D possibly being TRBD1 (5 bases). The DNA end lines up better with TRBJ2-5; the J call may be wrong. Germline CDR1 reads SGHTA; CDR2 reads FQGNSA. The CDR3 spans 14 residues. CDR3 bases: TGTGCCAGCAGCTTCCAGGGATCTATGGAGACCCAGTACTTC. This codes for CASSFQGSMETQYF.

This clonotype was recorded a few times. This sequence joins TRBV28 and TRBJ2-5; weak D call: TRBD2 (7 bases). CDR3 length: 15 residues. Between the trimmed V and J ends, which lost 5 bases and 2 bases, there was a span of 15 bases. Germline CDR1 and CDR2: MDHEN and SYDVKM. CDR3 bases: TGTGCCAGCAGTCTAGGGGGGGCAGCACAAGAGACCCAGTACTTC. It specifies CASSLGGAAQETQYF.

The CDR3 region is CSSQEGNTEAFF. The CDR3 DNA is TGTTCCTCCCAGGAGGGGAACACTGAAGCTTTCTTT. This sequence joins TRBV6-6 and TRBJ1-1; D remains unclear. The germline gives CDR1 MNHNY, CDR2 SVGAGI (reference sequence). The CDR3 totals 12 residues.

CDR3 sequence (DNA): TGTGCCAGCAGTACTTTTACAGGGAACTATGGCTACACCTTC. This codes for CASSTFTGNYGYTF. V usage is TRBV6-5 and J usage is TRBJ1-2; D perhaps matches TRBD1 (6 bases). Trimming cost V 5 bases and J 2 bases, with 12 bases left between them. This CDR3 is 14 amino acids long. Germline V CDR1 and CDR2: MNHEY, SVGAGI.

This chain connects TRBV14 to TRBJ2-3, with D tentatively TRBD1 (6 bases). Germline values: CDR1 SGHDN, CDR2 FVKESK. Trimming took 1 base from V and 2 from J, leaving 13 bases between them. The length of the CDR3 is 16 residues. The CDR3 nucleotides read TGTGCCAGCAGCCAAGGCGTGGGACAACCCACAGATACGCAGTATTTT. Amino acids: CASSQGVGQPTDTQYF.

This clonotype was seen repeatedly, ten times or more. V is TRBV7-9 and J is TRBJ2-1; 7 bases fit TRBD2. Trimming removed 5 bases from V and 3 bases from J; junction bases left unmatched: 7. Germline CDR1 SEHNR, CDR2 FQNEAQ (reference sequence). The CDR3 loop spans 15 amino acids. The CDR3 coding sequence is TGTGCCAGCAGCCCTATGGGGGGGAGCTACAATGAGCAGTTCTTC. Amino acid sequence: CASSPMGGSYNEQFF. Full variable domain (remainder filled in from reference TRBV7-9 and TRBJ2-1): DTGVSQNPRHKITKRGQNVTFRCDPISEHNRLYWYRQTLGQGPEFLTYFQNEAQLEKSRLLSDRFSAERPKGSFSTLEIQRTEQGDSAMYLCASSPMGGSYNEQFFGPGTRLTVL.

In its sample, this clonotype was seen a few times. V usage is TRBV19 and J usage is TRBJ2-1, with 9 bases aligning to TRBD2. Trimming removed 7 bases from V and 5 bases from J; junction bases left unmatched: 6. Germline values: CDR1 LNHDA, CDR2 SQIVND (reference sequence). The CDR3 is made up of 14 amino acids. The CDR3 DNA is TGTGCCAGTACCTCCGTAGCGGGAGACAATGAGCAGTTCTTC. It yields the protein CASTSVAGDNEQFF.

Points on this clonotype: One junction end does not reproduce the germline sequence, and a read error may be involved. The chain carries TRBV5-1 and TRBJ1-4; D might be TRBD1 (6 bases). Germline CDR1 reads SGHRS; CDR2 reads YFSETQ. The CDR3 has 14 amino acids. Here the CDR3 DNA reads TGCGCCAGCAGCCCTGGACAGTTATATGAAGAACTGTTTTTT. This codes for CASSPGQLYEELFF. Filled out from reference TRBV5-1 and TRBJ1-4, the complete variable domain reads KAGVTQTPRYLIKTRGQQVTLSCSPISGHRSVSWYQQTPGQGLQFLFEYFSETQRNKGNFPGRFSGRQFSNSRSEMNVSTLELGDSALYLCASSPGQLYEELFFGSGTQLSVL.

For this clonotype: A read error is possible here, since a much larger clone lies one base away. The chain carries TRBV6-5 and TRBJ2-1; 9 bases line up with TRBD2. This CDR3 comprises 18 residues. CDR1 and CDR2 (germline): MNHEY, SVGAGI. Here the CDR3 DNA reads TGTGCCACCAGCTACAGGCTAGCGGGACTAAGCTCCTACAGTGAGCAGTTCTTC. It translates to CATSYRLAGLSSYSEQFF.

The V call is TRBV5-1, the J call TRBJ2-1; 8 nucleotides align to TRBD1. The V gene end was trimmed by 3 bases and the J gene end by 6 bases; junction bases not matched to a gene: 14. Germline CDR1 reads SGHRS; CDR2 reads YFSETQ. This CDR3 has 17 amino acids. The CDR3 coding sequence is TGCGCCAGCAGCTCATTATCGACAGGGGTGGTACGCAATGAGCAGTTCTTC. Its protein is CASSSLSTGVVRNEQFF. Full variable domain (remainder filled in from reference TRBV5-1 and TRBJ2-1): KAGVTQTPRYLIKTRGQQVTLSCSPISGHRSVSWYQQTPGQGLQFLFEYFSETQRNKGNFPGRFSGRQFSNSRSEMNVSTLELGDSALYLCASSSLSTGVVRNEQFFGPGTRLTVL.

V gene TRBV6-1 combines with J gene TRBJ1-4; D is unresolved. This CDR3 has 15 amino acids. CDR1 and CDR2 (germline): MNHNS, SASEGT. Trimming cost V 7 bases and J 0 bases, with 12 bases left between them. The CDR3 DNA reads as TGTGCCAGCAATGATGGATTTGCAACTAATGAAAAACTGTTTTTT. Translated, it gives CASNDGFATNEKLFF.

The V and J genes are TRBV7-2 and TRBJ2-3; possible D gene TRBD2, 5 bases. CDR1 and CDR2 (germline): SGHTA, FQGNSA. V was cut by 1 base and J by 6 bases, with 11 bases left in between. The CDR3 is 14 amino acids. For the CDR3, the DNA is TGTGCCAGCAGCTTAGGGGCGGGCCCCGATACGCAGTATTTT. It translates to CASSLGAGPDTQYF.

V and J are TRBV6-5 and TRBJ2-3; 10 bases align to TRBD2. With V trimmed by 0 bases and J by 4 bases, 13 bases remained unmatched. The CDR3 consists of 19 residues. Germline V gene sequence: CDR1 MNHEY, CDR2 SVGAGI. DNA of the CDR3: TGTGCCAGCAGTTACTCGAATCCCCTCCTAGCGGGAGTACCAGATACGCAGTATTTT. This translates into CASSYSNPLLAGVPDTQYF.

The chain links TRBV7-3 to TRBJ1-2; the D is unclear. V lost 5 bases and J lost 7, with 14 bases in between. The CDR3 contains 13 residues. The germline CDR1 and CDR2 sequences are SGHTA and FQGTGA. CDR3 sequence (DNA): TGTGCCAGCAGCCCAAAGTTCGGGGTTGGCTACACCTTC. Amino acid sequence: CASSPKFGVGYTF.